This TCR beta chain is drawn from a study of blood T cells in healthy people across ages. Study-wide findings and caveats: Leaving the PBMCs unsorted stopped any conclusive comparison of naive versus antigen-experienced cells. Relative to aged donors, long-lived donors carried more naive CD4+ cells and displayed higher diversity. Diversity was estimated from one million T cells, and these estimates were considered underestimates.

Trimming took 9 bases from V and 0 from J; bases not matched to a gene: 4. Germline V lookup: CDR1 ENHRY, CDR2 SYGVKD. The CDR3 has 14 residues. With a J-beta primer mix and a sample-barcoded 5' primer, a second PCR ran about 7 to 12 cycles. TCRdb analysed the 5' RACE reads with MiXCR anew, one entry per CDR3 protein. The repertoire holds hundreds of thousands of distinct CDR3 sequences, about 37% seen once, with approximately 12% in the top ten. At least 6 micrograms of total RNA were extracted per sample. Turning to this clonotype: Its specificity is unknown.

The origin of this receptor is a young man in good health. This sequence joins TRBV10-3 and TRBJ2-2, with 7 nucleotides matching TRBD2. Sample: blood. CDR3 DNA: TGTGCCATATGGGAGGGCGCGAACACCGGGGAGCTGTTTTTT. It encodes CAIWEGANTGELFF.